Only a few counts were recorded for the clone carrying this TCR beta chain. TCRdb itself ran the 5' RACE reads through MiXCR, one entry per CDR3 protein. The sample records approximately 97,000 distinct CDR3 sequences, roughly 14% being singletons. This sample is drawn from a study of early T cells in non-severe SARS-CoV-2 infection. Trimming took 3 bases from V and 12 from J, leaving 18 bases between them. CDR1 MDHEN and CDR2 SYDVKM come from the germline V gene. This CDR3 spans 13 amino acids. The chain employs TRBV28 and TRBJ2-7; no definite D call. The receptor comes from an adult who was a healthcare worker with PCR-confirmed SARS-CoV-2 infection or an uninfected control (not recorded which). Sequenced input: whole blood. CDR3 coding DNA: TGTGCCAGCAGTTTCCCTAATGGGCAGGATCTGTACTTC. Protein product: CASSFPNGQDLYF.